The 14 T cell receptor beta chains given below trace back to one sample, sequenced in a study of blood T cells in healthy people across ages. Using a J-beta primer mix together with a sample-barcoded 5' primer, a second PCR was run for roughly 6 to 12 cycles. Via MiXCR, TCRdb re-called the 5' RACE reads, giving one row per CDR3 protein. The sample holds hundreds of thousands of distinct CDR3 sequences, 45% to 65% seen once. Sequenced material: blood. The origin of the receptors is a man aged 55 to 70 in good health.

This clonotype was picked up one time. The chain employs TRBV5-1 and TRBJ1-4, with D perhaps matching TRBD1 (5 bases). Trimming took 6 bases from V and 0 from J, leaving 15 bases between them. Germline V gives CDR1 SGHRS, CDR2 YFSETQ. This CDR3 region has 16 residues. DNA of the CDR3: TGCGCCAGCACATGGGGGAGGCTGGCAACTAATGAAAAACTGTTTTTT. Protein sequence: CASTWGRLATNEKLFF.

This clonotype ranks as medium-sized (0.01 to 0.1%). This rearrangement joins TRBV29-1 to TRBJ2-1; 8 bases line up with TRBD2. The J segment lost 2 bases and the V segment lost 7 bases, leaving 13 bases of the junction unmatched. The germline CDR1 and CDR2 sequences are SQVTM and ANQGSEA. This CDR3 has 16 amino acids. CDR3 sequence: CSAPKGSGGTYNEQFF. CDR3 in DNA: TGCAGCGCCCCGAAAGGCAGCGGGGGAACCTACAATGAGCAGTTCTTC.

The V gene is TRBV27, the J gene TRBJ2-5, with 7 bases matching TRBD2. The CDR3 has 14 amino acids. The V gene's germline CDR1 is MNHEY and CDR2 SMNVEV (reference sequence). J lost 1 base, V lost 4 bases, and 3 bases had no gene match. CDR3 region: CASSSRGSQETQYF. The CDR3 DNA follows: TGTGCCAGCAGTTCGCGGGGGTCCCAAGAGACCCAGTACTTC.

This chain connects TRBV7-6 to TRBJ2-4; 8 bases line up with TRBD1. Gene TRBJ2-7 matches the end of the DNA better, so the J call may be wrong. Germline V gene data show CDR1 as SGHVS and CDR2 as FNYEAQ. The CDR3 runs to 18 residues. Here the CDR3 DNA reads TGTGCCAGCAGCTCAAACCACTGGACAGGGCGAAACACCTACGAGCAGTACTTC. Translated: CASSSNHWTGRNTYEQYF.

V is TRBV7-2 and J is TRBJ2-5; 12 bases are a match to TRBD2. Per germline, CDR1 SGHTA and CDR2 FQGNSA. CDR3 length: 14 residues. V dropped 11 bases and J dropped 11; count of bases not matched to a gene: 15. In DNA form, the CDR3 reads TGTGCCTCCTCCGGGACTAGCGGGTTTAATGAGCAGTACTTC. Translating gives CASSGTSGFNEQYF.

The V gene is TRBV11-2, the J gene TRBJ2-4, with D uncertain. The J call is in doubt because the DNA end fits TRBJ2-5 better. This CDR3 region has 13 residues. Germline CDR1 reads SGHAT; CDR2 reads FQNNGV. Here the CDR3 reads CASSLDQIGTQYF. The DNA of the CDR3 is TGTGCCAGCAGCTTAGACCAGATCGGGACCCAGTACTTC.

This chain joins TRBV2 and TRBJ2-3; D gene ambiguous. The CDR3 has 14 residues. V was clipped by 6 bases and J by 3 bases, with 13 bases between them. Germline V lookup: CDR1 SNHLY, CDR2 FYNNEI. CDR3 residues: CASSPDMRTDTQYF. As DNA, the CDR3 is TGTGCCAGCAGCCCAGACATGAGGACAGATACGCAGTATTTT.

The chain is built from TRBV14 and TRBJ1-3; D may be TRBD1 (5 bases). This CDR3 is built from 16 residues. The V end lost 3 bases, the J end lost 8 bases, and 20 bases lay between the germline ends. Looked up from germline, CDR1 is SGHDN and CDR2 is FVKESK. The CDR3 loop is CASSQPGTGLWDTIYF. CDR3 coding DNA: TGTGCCAGCAGCCAGCCCGGGACGGGCCTCTGGGACACCATATATTTT. The whole variable domain, remainder taken from reference TRBV14 and TRBJ1-3, is EAGVTQFPSHSVIEKGQTVTLRCDPISGHDNLYWYRRVMGKEIKFLLHFVKESKQDESGMPNNRFLAERTGGTYSTLKVQPAELEDSGVYFCASSQPGTGLWDTIYFGEGSWLTVV.

The chain carries TRBV6-1 and TRBJ2-1; either TRBD1 or TRBD2 may fit D (6 bases each). Germline V gives CDR1 MNHNS, CDR2 SASEGT. The CDR3 length is 15 residues. The V and J ends lost 1 base and 2 bases respectively, with 9 bases between them. In DNA, the CDR3 is TGTGCCAGCAGTGAAGGGGGGGCGGCCTACAATGAGCAGTTCTTC. Protein product: CASSEGGAAYNEQFF.

This clonotype was detected only a few times. The chain links TRBV28 to TRBJ2-7; TRBD1 might be the D (5 bases). The V gene's germline CDR1 is MDHEN and CDR2 SYDVKM. V lost 6 bases to trimming and J lost 6 bases, with 15 bases between them. The CDR3 runs to 13 residues. The CDR3 is CASSPFSRGEQYF. The DNA for the CDR3 is TGTGCCAGCAGCCCTTTCTCAAGGGGCGAGCAGTACTTC. Supplemented by reference TRBV28 and TRBJ2-7, the full variable domain reads DVKVTQSSRYLVKRTGEKVFLECVQDMDHENMFWYRQDPGLGLRLIYFSYDVKMKEKGDIPEGYSVSREKKERFSLILESASTNQTSMYLCASSPFSRGEQYFGPGTRLTVT.

The chain is built from TRBV18 and TRBJ2-1, with 8 positions matching TRBD1. The germline V gene has CDR1 KGHSH and CDR2 LQKENI. V lost 6 bases, J lost 1 base, and 8 bases stayed unmatched. The CDR3 is 16 residues long. The CDR3, as DNA: TGTGCCAGCTCCCCTAAGACAGGGGAATCCTACAATGAGCAGTTCTTC. Residues: CASSPKTGESYNEQFF.

With regard to this clonotype: The junction departs from germline at one end; a sequencing error may be responsible. The V call is TRBV2, the J call TRBJ2-1; 10 bases fit TRBD2. The CDR3 totals 15 residues. Germline V gene lookup returns CDR1 SNHLY and CDR2 FYNNEI. Here the CDR3 reads CALRNSGGAYNEQFF. The DNA for the CDR3 is TGTGCCCTTAGGAACAGCGGGGGGGCCTACAATGAACAGTTCTTC.

V is TRBV6-5 and J is TRBJ2-3; TRBD1 matches 7 bases. This CDR3 has 12 amino acids. The germline gives CDR1 MNHEY, CDR2 SVGAGI. V dropped 10 bases and J dropped 9; count of bases not matched to a gene: 10. As DNA, the CDR3 is TGTGCCACTACGGACAGGCGAGGGACGCAGTATTTT. It codes for CATTDRRGTQYF.

The CDR3 loop is CAGSISQETQYF. The DNA for the CDR3 is TGTGCCGGTTCGATTAGTCAAGAGACCCAGTACTTC. This sequence joins TRBV7-2 and TRBJ2-5, with D hard to call. From germline, CDR1 is SGHTA and CDR2 FQGNSA. The CDR3 runs 12 residues. Trimming cost V 11 bases and J 2 bases, with 12 bases left between them.